This is a list of T cell receptor beta chains from one sample in a study of CD8 T cells in ankylosing spondylitis. TCRdb reprocessed the 5' RACE reads with MiXCR, giving one entry per CDR3 protein. The sample contains a few hundred thousand distinct CDR3 sequences, 15% to 20% of which appear only once. The specimen sequenced was blood, either unsorted or a sorted T cell fraction (not recorded which). These receptors were collected from a male donor with ankylosing spondylitis or in good health (not recorded which). The CDR3 runs from the conserved cysteine through the conserved F or W. Each record gives: V gene, D gene, J gene, clone size, CDR3 protein, CDR3 DNA. A D gene is named only where the DNA matches it firmly. Only part of the rows carry a size: once, few, many, or a class if the clone is expanded.

TRBV9	TRBD2	TRBJ2-2	NA	CASSAPRASGRNTGELFF	TGTGCCAGCAGCGCGCCTCGGGCTAGCGGCAGGAACACCGGGGAGCTGTTTTTT
TRBV6-2/TRBV6-3	TRBD2	TRBJ2-1	NA	CASSYAASGLLMDEQFF	TGTGCCAGCAGTTACGCGGCTAGCGGCCTACTCATGGATGAGCAGTTCTTC
TRBV7-2	TRBD2	TRBJ2-7	few	CASSLIPSGLAGYEQYF	TGTGCCAGCAGCCTTATTCCGTCGGGACTAGCTGGTTACGAGCAGTACTTC
TRBV11-2	NA	TRBJ2-1	NA	CASSAGLGGNEQFF	TGTGCCAGCAGCGCCGGACTAGGGGGCAATGAGCAGTTCTTC
TRBV7-3	TRBD2	TRBJ2-1	few	CASSDSGRPYTYNEQFF	TGTGCCAGCAGTGACAGCGGGAGGCCATACACCTACAATGAGCAGTTCTTC
TRBV20-1	TRBD2	TRBJ2-1	NA	CSAREGLAALSYNEQFF	TGCAGTGCTAGAGAGGGTCTAGCGGCACTCTCCTACAATGAGCAGTTCTTC
TRBV9	NA	TRBJ2-1	NA	CASSGQRGYNEQFF	TGTGCCAGCAGCGGACAAAGGGGTTACAATGAGCAGTTCTTC
TRBV24-1	NA	TRBJ2-3	NA	CATSAGAADTQYF	TGTGCCACCAGTGCCGGGGCCGCAGATACGCAGTATTTT
TRBV20-1	NA	TRBJ2-7	NA	CSARGGWAYEQYF	TGCAGTGCTAGAGGCGGGTGGGCCTACGAGCAGTACTTC
TRBV7-9	TRBD2	TRBJ2-3	few	CASSSPTSGQTDTQYF	TGTGCCAGCAGCTCACCGACTAGCGGGCAAACAGATACGCAGTATTTT
TRBV27	NA	TRBJ2-3	few	CASSLFQGVMTDTQYF	TGTGCCAGCAGTTTATTTCAGGGAGTCATGACAGATACGCAGTATTTT
TRBV20-1	TRBD1	TRBJ2-3	NA	CSARGTGGEADTQYF	TGCAGTGCTAGAGGAACAGGGGGCGAGGCAGATACGCAGTATTTT
TRBV2	TRBD2	TRBJ2-7	NA	CASSEALSGADYEQYF	TGTGCCAGCAGTGAAGCTCTTAGCGGGGCCGACTACGAGCAGTACTTC
TRBV10-2	NA	TRBJ2-1	NA	CASSDMSYNEQFF	TGCGCCAGCAGTGATATGAGCTACAATGAGCAGTTCTTC
TRBV4-3	NA	TRBJ1-6	many	CASSPVRGGNSPLHF	TGCGCCAGCAGCCCCGTGAGGGGCGGGAATTCACCCCTCCACTTT
TRBV20-1	TRBD2	TRBJ2-2	few	CSALSTSGKNTGELFF	TGCAGTGCCCTCTCCACTAGCGGGAAGAACACCGGGGAGCTGTTTTTT
TRBV5-1	NA	TRBJ2-2	few	CASSSRAVPTGTGELFF	TGCGCCAGCAGCTCGAGGGCGGTCCCAACGGGCACCGGGGAGCTGTTTTTT
TRBV20-1	TRBD1	TRBJ2-7	few	CSATIPGQGRYEQYF	TGCAGTGCAACTATACCGGGACAGGGGAGGTACGAGCAGTACTTC
TRBV11-2	NA	TRBJ2-3	NA	CASSFRPGMSTDTQYF	TGTGCCAGCAGCTTTCGTCCCGGGATGAGCACAGATACGCAGTATTTT
TRBV20-1	NA	TRBJ1-2	NA	CSARDSGYTF	TGCAGTGCTAGAGATTCTGGCTACACCTTC
TRBV4-1	NA	TRBJ2-5	NA	CASSHPEGETQYF	TGCGCCAGCAGCCACCCCGAGGGAGAGACCCAGTACTTC
TRBV4-2	TRBD2	TRBJ2-1	few	CASSPTSTHLGSGKYNEQFF	TGTGCCAGCAGCCCAACAAGCACTCACTTGGGGAGCGGGAAATACAATGAGCAGTTCTTC
TRBV28	TRBD1	TRBJ1-5	NA	CASSLQDRVFQPQHF	TGTGCCAGCAGTCTACAAGACAGGGTGTTTCAGCCCCAGCATTTT
TRBV7-3	NA	TRBJ2-1	few	CASSLRGGRKDNEQFF	TGTGCCAGCAGCTTAAGGGGCGGGCGAAAGGACAATGAGCAGTTCTTC